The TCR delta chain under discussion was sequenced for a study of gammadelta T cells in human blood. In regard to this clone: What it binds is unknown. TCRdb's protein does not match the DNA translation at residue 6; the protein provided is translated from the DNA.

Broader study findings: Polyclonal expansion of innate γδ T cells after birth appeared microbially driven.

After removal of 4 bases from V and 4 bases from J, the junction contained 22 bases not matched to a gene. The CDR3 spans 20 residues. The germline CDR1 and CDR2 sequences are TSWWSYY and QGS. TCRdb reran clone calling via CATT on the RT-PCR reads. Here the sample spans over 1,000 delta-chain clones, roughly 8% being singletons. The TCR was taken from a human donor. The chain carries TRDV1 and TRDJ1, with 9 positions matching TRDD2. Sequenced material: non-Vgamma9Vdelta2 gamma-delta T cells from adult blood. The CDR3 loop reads CALGADLPTGGRGYLDKLIF. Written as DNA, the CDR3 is TGTGCTCTTGGGGCCGACCTTCCTACGGGGGGACGCGGATACCTCGATAAACTCATCTTT.